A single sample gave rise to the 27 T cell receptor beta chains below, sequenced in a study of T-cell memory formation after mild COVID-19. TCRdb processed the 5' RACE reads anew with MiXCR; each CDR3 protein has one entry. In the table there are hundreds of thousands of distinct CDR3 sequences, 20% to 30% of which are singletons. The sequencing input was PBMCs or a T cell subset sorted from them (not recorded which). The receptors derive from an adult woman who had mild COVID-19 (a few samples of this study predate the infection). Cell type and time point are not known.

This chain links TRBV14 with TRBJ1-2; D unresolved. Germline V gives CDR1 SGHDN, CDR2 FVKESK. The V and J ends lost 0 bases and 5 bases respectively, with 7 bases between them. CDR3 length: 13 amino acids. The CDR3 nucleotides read TGTGCCAGCAGCCAAGATACGGATTATGGCTACACCTTC. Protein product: CASSQDTDYGYTF.

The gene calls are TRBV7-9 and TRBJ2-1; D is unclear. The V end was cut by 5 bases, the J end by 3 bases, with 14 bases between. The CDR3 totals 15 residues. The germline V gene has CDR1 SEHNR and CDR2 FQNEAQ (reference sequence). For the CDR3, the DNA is TGTGCCAGCAGCCGAGCCGGGTTAGGCTACAATGAGCAGTTCTTC. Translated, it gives CASSRAGLGYNEQFF.

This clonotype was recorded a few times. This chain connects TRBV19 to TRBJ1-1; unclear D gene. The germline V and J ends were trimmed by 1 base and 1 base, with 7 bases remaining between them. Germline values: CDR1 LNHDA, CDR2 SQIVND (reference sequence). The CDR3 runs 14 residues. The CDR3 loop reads CASSIGRTNTEAFF. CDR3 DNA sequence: TGTGCCAGTAGTATAGGACGGACGAACACTGAAGCTTTCTTT.

In DNA, the CDR3 is TGCGCCAGCAGCTTGGTTAGGGAGAAAGATACGCAGTATTTT. Translating gives CASSLVREKDTQYF. The chain carries TRBV5-1 and TRBJ2-3, with D possibly matching TRBD2 (5 bases). The CDR3 is made up of 14 amino acids. Germline CDR1 reads SGHRS; CDR2 reads YFSETQ. Between the trimmed V and J ends, which lost 0 bases and 5 bases, there was a span of 10 bases.

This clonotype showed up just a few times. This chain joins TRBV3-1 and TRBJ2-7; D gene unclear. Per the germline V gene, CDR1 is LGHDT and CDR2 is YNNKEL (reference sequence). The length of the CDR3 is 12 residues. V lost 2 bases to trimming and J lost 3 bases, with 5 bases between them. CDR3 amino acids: CASSQLNYEQYF. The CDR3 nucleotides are TGTGCCAGCAGCCAATTGAACTACGAGCAGTACTTC.

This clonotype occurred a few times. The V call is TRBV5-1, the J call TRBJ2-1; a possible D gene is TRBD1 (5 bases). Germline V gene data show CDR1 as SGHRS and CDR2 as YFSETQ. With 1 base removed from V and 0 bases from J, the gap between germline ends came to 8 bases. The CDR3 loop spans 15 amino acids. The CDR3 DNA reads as TGCGCCAGCAGCTTGACAGGCCCCTCCTACAATGAGCAGTTCTTC. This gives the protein CASSLTGPSYNEQFF.

This CDR3 is CASSLAGGGSGYTF. CDR3 DNA: TGTGCCAGCAGCTTGGCAGGGGGCGGGTCTGGCTACACCTTC. The rearrangement uses TRBV5-4 and TRBJ1-2, with 8 bases lining up with TRBD1. Trimming took 0 bases from V and 7 from J; bases not matched to a gene: 5. The CDR3 contains 14 residues. The germline gives CDR1 SGHNT, CDR2 YYREEE (reference sequence).

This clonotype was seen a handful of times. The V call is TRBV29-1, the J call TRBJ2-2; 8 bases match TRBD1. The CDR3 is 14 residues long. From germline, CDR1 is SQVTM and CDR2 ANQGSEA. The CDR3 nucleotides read TGCACCGCTTCGAAGGGACAGGAAGCCGGGGAGCTGTTTTTT. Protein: CTASKGQEAGELFF.

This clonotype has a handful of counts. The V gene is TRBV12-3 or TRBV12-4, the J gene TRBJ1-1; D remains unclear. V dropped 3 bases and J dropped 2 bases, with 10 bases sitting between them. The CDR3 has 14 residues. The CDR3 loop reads CASSFGGPNTEAFF. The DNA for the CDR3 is TGTGCCAGCAGTTTTGGTGGACCCAACACTGAAGCTTTCTTT.

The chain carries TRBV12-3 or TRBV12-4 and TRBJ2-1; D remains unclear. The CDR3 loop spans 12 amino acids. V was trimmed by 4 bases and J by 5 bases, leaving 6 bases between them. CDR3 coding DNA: TGTGCCAGCAGTTCGAACAACAATGAGCAGTTCTTC. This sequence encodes CASSSNNNEQFF.

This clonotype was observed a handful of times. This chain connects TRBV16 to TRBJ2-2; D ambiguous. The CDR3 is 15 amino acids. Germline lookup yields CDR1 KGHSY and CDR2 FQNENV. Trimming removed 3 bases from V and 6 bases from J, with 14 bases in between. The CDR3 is CASSHYRSGAGELFF. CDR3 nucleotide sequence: TGTGCCAGCAGCCATTATAGGTCAGGCGCCGGGGAGCTGTTTTTT.

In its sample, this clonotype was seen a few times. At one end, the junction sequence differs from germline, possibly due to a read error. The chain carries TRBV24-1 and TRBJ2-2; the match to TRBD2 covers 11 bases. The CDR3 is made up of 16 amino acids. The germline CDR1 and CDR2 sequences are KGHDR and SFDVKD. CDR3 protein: CATGDSGRANTGELFF. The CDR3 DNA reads TGTGCCACCGGTGATAGCGGGAGGGCGAACACCGGGGAGCTGTTTTTT.

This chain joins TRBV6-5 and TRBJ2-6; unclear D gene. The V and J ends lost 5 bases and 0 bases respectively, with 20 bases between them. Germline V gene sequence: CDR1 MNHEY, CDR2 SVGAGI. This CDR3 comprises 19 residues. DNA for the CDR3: TGTGCCAGCAGTCCCCGTGGCAGTGAGAGTCGCTCTGGGGCCAACGTCCTGACTTTC. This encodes CASSPRGSESRSGANVLTF.

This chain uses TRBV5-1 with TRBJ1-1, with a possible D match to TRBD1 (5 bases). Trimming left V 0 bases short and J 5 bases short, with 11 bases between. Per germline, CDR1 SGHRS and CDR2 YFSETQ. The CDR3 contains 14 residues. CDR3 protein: CASSLGGVSTEAFF. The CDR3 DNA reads TGCGCCAGCAGCTTGGGAGGGGTTAGTACTGAAGCTTTCTTT.

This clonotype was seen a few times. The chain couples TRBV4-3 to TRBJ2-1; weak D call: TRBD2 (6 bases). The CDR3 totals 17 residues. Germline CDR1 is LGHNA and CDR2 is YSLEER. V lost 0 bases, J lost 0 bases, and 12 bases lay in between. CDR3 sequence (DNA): TGCGCCAGCAGCCAAGACGTAGCGGCGAGCTCCTACAATGAGCAGTTCTTC. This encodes CASSQDVAASSYNEQFF.

CDR3 DNA: TGTGCCAGCAGTAACCTGGCGGGGGGCGGGAATGAGCAGTTCTTC. Encoded protein: CASSNLAGGGNEQFF. The J gene is TRBJ2-1, the V gene TRBV12-3 or TRBV12-4, with TRBD2 matching over 8 bases. V shed 5 bases and J 7 bases; nucleotides not matched to a gene: 10. The CDR3 is made up of 15 amino acids.

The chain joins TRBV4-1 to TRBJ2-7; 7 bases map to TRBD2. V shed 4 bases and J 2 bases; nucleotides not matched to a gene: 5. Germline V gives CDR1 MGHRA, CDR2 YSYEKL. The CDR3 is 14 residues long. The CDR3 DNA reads TGCGCCAGCAGCCGAGGAGGACTAGCCTACGAGCAGTACTTC. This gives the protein CASSRGGLAYEQYF.

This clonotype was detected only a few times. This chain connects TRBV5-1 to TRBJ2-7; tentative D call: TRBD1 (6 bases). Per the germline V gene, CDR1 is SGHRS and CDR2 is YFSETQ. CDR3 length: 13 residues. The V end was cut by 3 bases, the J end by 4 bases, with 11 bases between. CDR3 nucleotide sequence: TGCGCCAGCAGCTCGGGACACTCATACGAGCAGTACTTC. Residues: CASSSGHSYEQYF.

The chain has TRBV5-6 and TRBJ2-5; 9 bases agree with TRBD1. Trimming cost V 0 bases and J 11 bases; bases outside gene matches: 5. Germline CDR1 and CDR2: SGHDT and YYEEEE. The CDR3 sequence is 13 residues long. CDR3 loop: CASSLGTGAPQYF. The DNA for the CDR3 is TGTGCCAGCAGCTTGGGGACAGGGGCCCCGCAGTACTTC.

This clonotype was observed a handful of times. Written as DNA, the CDR3 is TGTGCCAGCAGCCAAGCGACGGGACAGGTTTATGAGCAGTACTTC. This encodes CASSQATGQVYEQYF. V usage is TRBV14 and J usage is TRBJ2-7; TRBD1 matches 8 bases. The CDR3 runs to 15 residues. The V gene end was trimmed by 1 base and the J gene end by 7 bases; junction bases not matched to a gene: 9. Germline CDR1 reads SGHDN; CDR2 reads FVKESK.

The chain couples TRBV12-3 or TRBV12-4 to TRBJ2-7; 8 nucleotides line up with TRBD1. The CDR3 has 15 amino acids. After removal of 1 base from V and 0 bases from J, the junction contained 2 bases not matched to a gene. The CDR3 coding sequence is TGTGCCAGCAGTTTAGGGGACAGGATCTCCTACGAGCAGTACTTC. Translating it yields CASSLGDRISYEQYF.

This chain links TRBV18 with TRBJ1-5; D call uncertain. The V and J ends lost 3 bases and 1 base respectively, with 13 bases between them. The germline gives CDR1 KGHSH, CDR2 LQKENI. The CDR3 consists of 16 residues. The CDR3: CASSPEARRSNQPQHF. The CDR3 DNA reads TGTGCCAGCTCACCTGAGGCGAGAAGGAGCAATCAGCCCCAGCATTTT.

The DNA for the CDR3 is TGTGCCAGCAGTCATCTCTGGACTAGCGGGGATAATCCCCACAATGAGCAGTTCTTC. It is translated as CASSHLWTSGDNPHNEQFF. The rearrangement uses TRBV6-2 or TRBV6-3 and TRBJ2-1, with 12 positions matching TRBD2. The CDR3 sequence is 19 residues long. Germline-derived CDR1 and CDR2 are MNHEY and SVGEGT. The V and J ends lost 5 bases and 5 bases, in that order; junction bases with no gene match: 16.

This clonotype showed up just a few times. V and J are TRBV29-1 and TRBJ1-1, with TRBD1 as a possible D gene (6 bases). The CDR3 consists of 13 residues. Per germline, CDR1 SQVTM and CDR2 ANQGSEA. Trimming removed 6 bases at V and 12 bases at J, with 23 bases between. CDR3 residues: CSVGAYRARETFF. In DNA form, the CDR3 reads TGCAGCGTGGGGGCTTACAGGGCACGAGAAACTTTCTTT.

CDR3 in amino acids: CASSQDRGKPTNEKLFF. CDR3 DNA sequence: TGTGCCAGCAGCCAAGATAGGGGGAAACCAACTAATGAAAAACTGTTTTTT. V gene TRBV3-1 combines with J gene TRBJ1-4, with D possibly being TRBD1 (6 bases). The CDR3 has 17 amino acids. Germline lookup yields CDR1 LGHDT and CDR2 YNNKEL (reference sequence). The V end lost 0 bases, the J end lost 0 bases, and 11 bases lay between the germline ends.

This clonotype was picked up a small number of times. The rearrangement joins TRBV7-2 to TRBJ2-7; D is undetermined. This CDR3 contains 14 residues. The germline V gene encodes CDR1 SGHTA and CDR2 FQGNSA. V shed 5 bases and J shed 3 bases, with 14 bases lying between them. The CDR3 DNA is TGTGCCAGCAGCCCATCTCGGGCCTACTACGAGCAGTACTTC. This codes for CASSPSRAYYEQYF.

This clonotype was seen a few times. The CDR3 DNA follows: TGTGCCAGCGAGGCGGAAGAGACCCAGTACTTC. Translating gives CASEAEETQYF. The J gene is TRBJ2-5, the V gene TRBV7-9; no clear D. With 8 bases removed from V and 3 bases from J, the gap between germline ends came to 7 bases. There are 11 residues in the CDR3. The germline gives CDR1 SEHNR, CDR2 FQNEAQ (reference sequence).